This TCR beta chain was found in a study of blood T cell repertoires in COVID-19. Study in general: Samples came from the United States, Italy and Spain, spanning acute and convalescent COVID-19.

Recovered status applied to Cohort 3 donors who had two consecutive negative PCRs. It also applied to those with clearance or with symptom resolution. In the study's own analysis: By means of reference gene primer amplification, nucleated cell counts were estimated. The data were produced by immunoSEQ multiplex PCR, yet TCRdb's version contains in-frame clones alone and is incomplete. The DNA gave D and trimming, while V, J and clone size come from that table. The data hold fewer than 350,000 clones, with around 85% observed a single time. CDR1 and CDR2 from the germline V gene are LNHDA and SQIVND (reference sequence). The CDR3 spans 13 residues. Trimming pared 1 base from V and 10 bases from J, leaving 13 bases between.

The gene calls are TRBV19 and TRBJ2-5, with D perhaps matching TRBD1 (6 bases). The sequencing sample was made of PBMCs or T cells enriched from blood (not recorded which). This receptor was taken from a woman between 50 and 59 years old who had recovered from COVID-19. The CDR3: CASSIANRDIQYF. DNA of the CDR3: TGTGCCAGTAGTATAGCTAACAGGGATATCCAGTACTTC. Drawing the rest from reference TRBV19 and TRBJ2-5, the complete variable domain is DGGITQSPKYLFRKEGQNVTLSCEQNLNHDAMYWYRQDPGQGLRLIYYSQIVNDFQKGDIAEGYSVSREKKESFPLTVTSAQKNPTAFYLCASSIANRDIQYFGPGTRLLVL.